The rows below give T cell receptor beta chains drawn from one sample of a study of blood T cell repertoires in COVID-19. TCRdb's copy holds only in-frame clones and misses some; the assay was immunoSEQ multiplex PCR. In the table there are around 130,000 clones, 70% to 85% of which are singletons. Sequenced input: peripheral blood. The receptors derive from a woman aged 60-75 years with acute or convalescent COVID-19. CDR3s include the opening cysteine and the closing phenylalanine or tryptophan. Fields, in order: CDR3 protein, V gene, J gene.

CDR3 protein: CATGAREDTQYF
V gene: TRBV24-1
J gene: TRBJ2-3

CDR3 protein: CATGQGGNQPQHF
V gene: TRBV10-3
J gene: TRBJ1-5

CDR3 protein: CASRTWGGLETQYF
V gene: TRBV11-2
J gene: TRBJ2-5

CDR3 protein: CASSPSGIGAAEAFF
V gene: TRBV18
J gene: TRBJ1-1

CDR3 protein: CASSIPLDTEAFF
V gene: TRBV19
J gene: TRBJ1-1

CDR3 protein: CASSLGTGKNIQYF
V gene: TRBV27
J gene: TRBJ2-4

CDR3 protein: CASSPGGADGYTF
V gene: TRBV12-3/TRBV12-4
J gene: TRBJ1-2

CDR3 protein: CASSYGKGAGGTEAFF
V gene: TRBV6-6
J gene: TRBJ1-1

CDR3 protein: CASSIESFYSNQPQHF
V gene: TRBV19
J gene: TRBJ1-5

CDR3 protein: CASRFTGGGMRTEAFF
V gene: TRBV5-1
J gene: TRBJ1-1

CDR3 protein: CSVERTGGPDTQYF
V gene: TRBV29-1
J gene: TRBJ2-3

CDR3 protein: CASSPPDRPQRETQYF
V gene: TRBV18
J gene: TRBJ2-5

CDR3 protein: CASSTGSAYNEQFF
V gene: TRBV6-5
J gene: TRBJ2-1

CDR3 protein: CASSPNEPYGYTF
V gene: TRBV3-1/TRBV3-2
J gene: TRBJ1-2